The present TCR beta chain was sequenced within a study of T cells in localized non-small cell lung cancer. CDR1 is SGHDT and CDR2 is YYEEEE in the germline V gene. V lost 4 bases, J lost 12 bases, and 21 bases lay in between. CDR3 length: 14 residues. Profiled with immunoSEQ multiplex PCR; TCRdb holds only in-frame clones, not every one. The sample lists 25,000 to 30,000 clones; approximately 90% were seen once. The V call is TRBV5-6, the J call TRBJ2-3; D might be TRBD1 (6 bases). Sequenced here: peripheral blood, sampled before any cancer treatment. This clonotype was sampled from a female donor of 60 years or more with stage III squamous cell lung carcinoma. The CDR3 nucleotides read TGTGCCAGCAGCAAGGAGATACTGGGACAAACTCAGTATTTT. Protein: CASSKEILGQTQYF.